The 21 T cell receptor beta chains presented below share a single source sample, sequenced in a study of blood T cell repertoires in COVID-19 (dated by TCRdb to 2020 to 2022). The library was made by the immunoSEQ multiplex PCR assay. This immuneACCESS table, as held by TCRdb, lists in-frame sequences with V and J called but not all clones. Of the missing ones, under half trace to an unresolved V gene in checked studies; the others have no known cause. The sample yields roughly 55,000 clones; approximately 80% were counted once. Around a tenth of the sample belongs to the ten largest clones. The sample taken for sequencing was peripheral blood. The receptor set was obtained from a human donor in a cohort sampled during active COVID-19.

This chain links TRBV30 with TRBJ1-1, with D maybe TRBD1 (5 bases). The CDR3 runs 11 residues. V lost 4 bases and J 8 bases, leaving 11 bases between the germline ends. From germline, CDR1 is GTSNPN and CDR2 SVGIG (reference sequence). The DNA of the CDR3 is TGTGCCTGGAATAGGGGCATGGAAGCTTTCTTT. Translating it yields CAWNRGMEAFF.

The rearrangement joins TRBV5-5 to TRBJ1-2; D not certain. V was cut by 3 bases and J by 7 bases, with 19 bases left in between. CDR1 SGHKS and CDR2 YYEKEE come from the germline V gene (reference sequence). There are 15 residues in the CDR3. CDR3 DNA: TGTGCCAGCAGCTCCTCCCCGAACCTCGGAGGTGGCTACACCTTC. Its protein product is CASSSSPNLGGGYTF.

The rearrangement links TRBV18 to TRBJ2-1; perhaps TRBD1 as D (6 bases). V gave up 6 bases and J gave up 0 bases, with 18 bases separating them. This CDR3 contains 17 residues. Germline V gives CDR1 KGHSH, CDR2 LQKENI. The CDR3 nucleotides are TGTGCCAGCTCCCCTACTCTAGGGGGATCCTCCTACAATGAGCAGTTCTTC. As protein: CASSPTLGGSSYNEQFF.

The sample holds one count of this clone. The genes are TRBV20-1 and TRBJ1-1; no reliable D call. CDR3 length equals 11 residues. CDR1 is DFQATT, CDR2 SNEGSKA, per germline (reference sequence). CDR3 residues: CRAGSNTEAFF. For the CDR3, the DNA is TGCAGAGCAGGTTCTAACACTGAAGCTTTCTTT.

This clone was seen more than once but under ten times. The rearrangement joins TRBV13 to TRBJ2-5; 8 nucleotides line up with TRBD2. Germline V gene sequence: CDR1 PRHDT, CDR2 FYEKMQ (reference sequence). CDR3 length: 16 residues. V lost 1 base and J lost 5; bases outside the gene matches: 9. CDR3 DNA sequence: TGTGCCAGCAGCTTAGTGGGCGGGAGGAACGAGGAGACCCAGTACTTC. This translates into CASSLVGGRNEETQYF.

The chain uses TRBV19 and TRBJ1-5; tentative D call: TRBD1 (6 bases). Trimming stripped 0 bases from V and 3 bases from J, with 15 bases between. Germline CDR1 LNHDA, CDR2 SQIVND (reference sequence). This CDR3 spans 17 amino acids. CDR3 protein: CASSIDTPDSTNQPQHF. The CDR3 DNA reads as TGTGCCAGTAGTATAGATACCCCGGACAGTACCAATCAGCCCCAGCATTTT.

This clone occurred a few times. The CDR3 DNA sequence: TGTGCCAGCAGCAAGCCGTTCCCAAGGCGGGGGAATAGCAATCAGCCCCAGCATTTT. It is translated as CASSKPFPRRGNSNQPQHF. V and J are TRBV21-1 and TRBJ1-5. TRBV21-1 has pseudogene status. The CDR3 totals 19 residues.

The V call is TRBV5-6, the J call TRBJ1-3; 7 nucleotides match TRBD1. The CDR3 has 15 residues. The germline CDR1 and CDR2 sequences are SGHDT and YYEEEE. The trim removed 4 bases at V and 3 bases at J, leaving 7 bases unmatched. DNA of the CDR3: TGTGCCAGCAGCAAGCGACAGGGTGGTGGAAACACCATATATTTT. Its translation is CASSKRQGGGNTIYF.

The chain uses TRBV5-6 and TRBJ2-2; weak D call: TRBD2 (6 bases). CDR1 and CDR2 from the germline V gene are SGHDT and YYEEEE. CDR3 size: 15 residues. V dropped 3 bases and J dropped 2 bases, with 11 bases sitting between them. The CDR3 region has the DNA TGTGCCAGCAGCTCCGGGACTTTCAACACCGGGGAGCTGTTTTTT. This sequence encodes CASSSGTFNTGELFF.

The chain joins TRBV27 to TRBJ2-1, with no clear D. With 2 bases removed from V and 4 bases from J, the gap between germline ends came to 12 bases. The CDR3 length is 15 residues. CDR1 and CDR2 from the germline V gene are MNHEY and SMNVEV (reference sequence). The CDR3, as DNA: TGTGCCAGCAGTTTAGAACCCCACATTTACAATGAGCAGTTCTTC. Its protein is CASSLEPHIYNEQFF.

V gene TRBV24-1 combines with J gene TRBJ2-5, with 7 bases aligning to TRBD2. The V segment lost 5 bases and the J segment 2 bases; nucleotides outside the gene matches: 13. This CDR3 has 17 amino acids. Germline assignment: CDR1 KGHDR and CDR2 SFDVKD. The DNA for the CDR3 is TGTGCCACCAGTGGCCCCCCCGGCCGGGGGGTACAAGAGACCCAGTACTTC. Translating it yields CATSGPPGRGVQETQYF.

This chain links TRBV6-2 or TRBV6-3 with TRBJ1-2; maybe TRBD1 (5 bases). The V gene lost 2 bases and the J gene lost 6 bases, with 16 bases spanning the gap. This CDR3 comprises 15 residues. Germline loops: CDR1 MNHEY, CDR2 SVGEGT. CDR3 region: CASSYVVGGKDGYTF. The CDR3 nucleotides read TGTGCCAGCAGTTACGTTGTCGGGGGTAAGGATGGCTACACCTTC.

The CDR3: CASSLWTGGRYEQYF. As DNA, the CDR3 is TGTGCCAGCAGCTTGTGGACTGGAGGCCGATACGAGCAGTACTTC. The chain combines TRBV5-6 with TRBJ2-7; tentatively, D is TRBD2 (5 bases). The CDR3 covers 15 residues. Trimming took off 1 base at V and 4 bases at J, with 15 bases between the two ends. Germline V gives CDR1 SGHDT, CDR2 YYEEEE.

The V and J genes are TRBV20-1 and TRBJ2-1, with D possibly TRBD2 on 6 matching bases. Trimming took off 3 bases at V and 7 bases at J, with 19 bases between the two ends. The CDR3 runs 15 residues. Germline V lookup: CDR1 DFQATT, CDR2 SNEGSKA (reference sequence). CDR3 nucleotides: TGCAGTGCTAGTTCCGACGCGGGACCGAGGAATGAGCAGTTCTTC. Translation: CSASSDAGPRNEQFF.

This chain joins TRBV28 and TRBJ2-1; 8 bases agree with TRBD1. J gave up 10 bases and V 6 bases, and 17 bases lay outside the gene matches. The CDR3 has 16 amino acids. Germline V lookup: CDR1 MDHEN, CDR2 SYDVKM. The CDR3 sequence is CASSLPPGGAGREQFF. The CDR3 DNA reads TGTGCCAGCAGCTTACCCCCAGGGGGCGCAGGTCGGGAGCAGTTCTTC.

This chain joins TRBV3-1 (or the pseudogene TRBV3-2) and TRBJ2-2; 14 positions match TRBD2. With V trimmed by 2 bases and J by 1 base, 6 bases remained unmatched. The CDR3 is made up of 19 amino acids. CDR1 LGHDT and CDR2 YNNKEL come from the germline V gene (reference sequence). CDR3 nucleotides: TGTGCCAGCAGCCAATTGACTAGCGGGAGGGTAAAGAACACCGGGGAGCTGTTTTTT. Its protein is CASSQLTSGRVKNTGELFF.

This rearrangement joins TRBV7-9 to TRBJ1-1; 10 nucleotides agree with TRBD1. V trimming: 5 bases; J trimming: 4 bases; junction bases outside the gene matches: 4. This CDR3 region has 14 residues. From germline, CDR1 is SEHNR and CDR2 FQNEAQ (reference sequence). CDR3 sequence: CASSEGQGFTEAFF. The CDR3 DNA follows: TGTGCCAGCAGCGAGGGACAGGGGTTCACTGAAGCTTTCTTT.

CDR3 residues: CASSPTGDAKNIQYF. The CDR3 coding sequence is TGCGCCAGCAGCCCGACAGGTGACGCCAAAAACATTCAGTACTTC. V and J are TRBV4-3 and TRBJ2-4, with a possible D match to TRBD1 (6 bases). CDR1 is LGHNA, CDR2 YSLEER, per germline. The CDR3 has 15 residues. Deletions cut 4 bases from V and 1 base from J, with 11 bases between.

This sequence joins TRBV18 and TRBJ1-1; D is possibly TRBD1 (5 bases). With 2 bases removed from V and 0 bases from J, the gap between germline ends came to 13 bases. CDR1 is KGHSH, CDR2 LQKENI, per germline. The CDR3 length is 16 residues. As DNA, the CDR3 is TGTGCCAGCTCACCAGGGGCAGTAGCCCTGAACACTGAAGCTTTCTTT. Protein product: CASSPGAVALNTEAFF.

The CDR3 sequence is CASSFSSGQETQYF. The DNA for the CDR3 is TGTGCCAGCAGCTTTTCTAGCGGCCAAGAGACCCAGTACTTC. This sequence joins TRBV7-2 and TRBJ2-5, with TRBD2 matching over 7 bases. The CDR3 extends over 14 amino acids. Germline V gene data show CDR1 as SGHTA and CDR2 as FQGNSA. With 3 bases clipped from V and 1 base from J, the junction kept 2 bases outside the gene matches. Together with reference TRBV7-2 and TRBJ2-5, the CDR3 gives the full variable domain: GAGVSQSPSNKVTEKGKDVELRCDPISGHTALYWYRQSLGQGLEFLIYFQGNSAPDKSGLPSDRFSAERTGGSVSTLTIQRTQQEDSAVYLCASSFSSGQETQYFGPGTRLLVL.

A single count supports this clone. The gene calls are TRBV6-5 and TRBJ1-1; D is uncertain. Looked up from germline, CDR1 is MNHEY and CDR2 is SVGAGI. V was cut by 2 bases and J by 4 bases, with 8 bases left in between. The CDR3 totals 13 residues. The CDR3 is CASSYGEATEAFF. The CDR3 nucleotides are TGTGCCAGCAGTTACGGGGAGGCCACTGAAGCTTTCTTT.